This T cell receptor beta chain was identified in a study of graft-versus-host responses after intestinal transplantation. Some clones are missing from TCRdb's copy, which holds only in-frame ones; the method was immunoSEQ multiplex PCR. The sample has approximately 100,000 clones; roughly nine tenths are singletons. CDR1 is SNHLY, CDR2 FYNNEI, per germline. Trimming cost V 7 bases and J 4 bases, with 13 bases left between them. This CDR3 spans 14 amino acids. About this clone itself: Its matching antigen is unknown.

The receptor comes from a human donor who received an intestinal transplant. Sample: unstimulated CD4+ T cells sorted from spleen or lymph node cells, taken before intestinal transplant. This sequence joins TRBV2 and TRBJ1-4; D not certain. As DNA, the CDR3 is TGTGCCAGCATGTTAACCGCGAATAATGAAAAACTGTTTTTT. It yields the protein CASMLTANNEKLFF. Filled out from reference TRBV2 and TRBJ1-4, the complete variable domain reads EPEVTQTPSHQVTQMGQEVILRCVPISNHLYFYWYRQILGQKVEFLVSFYNNEISEKSEIFDDQFSVERPDGSNFTLKIRSTKLEDSAMYFCASMLTANNEKLFFGSGTQLSVL.